The rows below give T cell receptor beta chains drawn from one sample of a study of human T cells and chemical hapten exposure. TCRdb fed the RACE reads into MiXCR, producing one record per CDR3 protein. This sample has roughly 90,000 distinct CDR3 sequences, with about a tenth found just once. The sample consisted of whole blood, taken in connection with sensitization to the hapten diphenylcyclopropenone (DPC). The receptors derive from a woman younger than 45 with alopecia areata. Some clones in this sample may be carry-over from other donors' samples. Each CDR3 is given with its conserved first and last residue. A D gene is named only where the DNA matches it firmly. The size field is filled for only some rows; it gives once, few, many or a size class.

cdr3_aa cdr3_nt d_call j_call v_call clone_size
CASSLRGQGANYGYTF TGTGCCAGCAGCCTCCGAGGACAGGGGGCTAACTATGGCTACACCTTC TRBD1 TRBJ1-2 TRBV3-1 few
CASSPYLDSGEQYF TGTGCCAGCTCACCCTATCTGGACAGTGGCGAGCAGTACTTC NA TRBJ2-7 TRBV18 many
CASSVGQGNQETQYF TGCGCCAGCAGTGTGGGACAGGGGAATCAAGAGACCCAGTACTTC TRBD1 TRBJ2-5 TRBV10-1 few
CASSPGQGLNEKLFF TGCGCCAGCAGTCCGGGACAGGGCCTTAATGAAAAACTGTTTTTT TRBD1 TRBJ1-4 TRBV10-2 many
CASSPGVNYGYTF TGTGCCAGCAGCCCTGGGGTTAACTATGGCTACACCTTC NA TRBJ1-2 TRBV28 many
CSVETSRYNEQFF TGCAGCGTTGAGACTAGCAGATACAATGAGCAGTTCTTC TRBD2 TRBJ2-1 TRBV29-1 few
CASTETGFQPQHF TGTGCCAGCACCGAGACAGGGTTCCAGCCCCAGCATTTT TRBD1 TRBJ1-5 TRBV6-1 NA
CASHQSGANVLTF TGTGCCAGCCATCAGTCTGGGGCCAACGTCCTGACTTTC NA TRBJ2-6 TRBV6-1 few
CSVELADPPGAYNEQFF TGCAGCGTGGAACTAGCGGACCCCCCGGGTGCCTACAATGAGCAGTTCTTC TRBD2 TRBJ2-1 TRBV29-1 many
CSARSGSGYNEQFF TGCAGTGCAAGAAGCGGGAGCGGATACAATGAGCAGTTCTTC TRBD2 TRBJ2-1 TRBV20-1 many
CASSLLSISSPLHF TGTGCCAGCAGTTTACTCTCGATAAGTTCACCCCTCCACTTT NA TRBJ1-6 TRBV28 NA
CASSLVGTPGNEQYF TGCGCCAGCAGCTTGGTGGGCACCCCGGGAAACGAGCAGTACTTC NA TRBJ2-7 TRBV5-1 NA
CASSRILGGRDEQFF TGTGCCAGCAGTCGCATTCTGGGGGGGCGAGATGAGCAGTTCTTC NA TRBJ2-1 TRBV14 few
CSAYGTSGATDTQYF TGCAGCGCTTACGGGACTAGCGGGGCTACAGATACGCAGTATTTT TRBD2 TRBJ2-3 TRBV29-1 few
CASSLRFGTSGGTDTQYF TGTGCCAGCAGCTTGAGGTTCGGGACCAGCGGGGGCACAGATACGCAGTATTTT TRBD2 TRBJ2-3 TRBV11-2 many
CASQGGATNEKLFF TGTGCCAGCCAAGGGGGCGCAACTAATGAAAAACTGTTTTTT TRBD1 TRBJ1-4 TRBV19 many
CASAPTLTVNSPLHF TGTGCCAGCGCCCCTACATTGACAGTTAATTCACCCCTCCACTTT NA TRBJ1-6 TRBV28 NA
CASSKDGTCYGYTF TGTGCCAGCAGCAAAGATGGGACCTGCTATGGCTACACCTTC NA TRBJ1-2 TRBV21-1 few
CAISERGLEAFF TGTGCCATCAGTGAAAGAGGGCTTGAAGCTTTCTTT NA TRBJ1-1 TRBV10-3 NA
CAGGRGQSLHF TGTGCCGGGGGAAGGGGGCAGTCCCTCCACTTT TRBD1 TRBJ1-6 TRBV2 few
CASSRNAGLAGGTADTQYF TGTGCCAGCAGCCGAAATGCGGGACTAGCGGGGGGGACAGCAGATACGCAGTATTTT TRBD2 TRBJ2-3 TRBV7-6 many
CASSHLGQLNTEAFF TGCGCCAGCAGCCACTTGGGACAGTTGAACACTGAAGCTTTCTTT TRBD1 TRBJ1-1 TRBV4-3 NA
CASSFGTITYNEQFF TGTGCCAGCAGCTTTGGGACGATCACCTACAATGAGCAGTTCTTC NA TRBJ2-1 TRBV7-2 NA
CASRSSGALTEAFF TGCGCCAGCAGATCTTCAGGGGCCCTTACTGAAGCTTTCTTT NA TRBJ1-1 TRBV5-1 many
CASQGTGTHTDTQYF TGTGCCAGTCAGGGCACAGGGACCCACACAGATACGCAGTATTTT NA TRBJ2-3 TRBV6-2/TRBV6-3 NA
CASSYGGGGYTF TGTGCCAGCAGTTACGGGGGTGGTGGCTACACCTTC NA TRBJ1-2 TRBV6-2/TRBV6-3 many
CASSLVRTLNTEAFF TGTGCCAGCAGCTTAGTAAGGACATTGAACACTGAAGCTTTCTTT NA TRBJ1-1 TRBV7-9 many
CSARDGTGGNQPQHF TGCAGTGCTAGAGATGGGACAGGGGGCAATCAGCCCCAGCATTTT TRBD1 TRBJ1-5 TRBV20-1 NA
CASSLAGGQAKNIQYF TGTGCCAGCAGCTTAGCCGGAGGACAGGCCAAAAACATTCAGTACTTC NA TRBJ2-4 TRBV7-9 NA
CASSQFTSGDTDTQYF TGCGCCAGCAGCCAATTTACAAGCGGGGACACAGATACGCAGTATTTT TRBD2 TRBJ2-3 TRBV4-1 NA
CASSLPGQGWTEAFF TGTGCCAGCAGTTTACCCGGACAGGGTTGGACTGAAGCTTTCTTT TRBD1 TRBJ1-1 TRBV27 few
CASSSGTSGSGGDEQYF TGTGCCAGCAGCTCAGGGACTAGCGGGAGCGGAGGCGACGAGCAGTACTTC TRBD2 TRBJ2-7 TRBV7-9 many
CSARVGDQPQHF TGCAGTGCTAGAGTAGGCGATCAGCCCCAGCATTTT NA TRBJ1-5 TRBV20-1 many
CASSLRQGNTDTQYF TGTGCCAGCAGCTTACGACAGGGTAACACAGATACGCAGTATTTT TRBD1 TRBJ2-3 TRBV7-2 NA
CASSEIPGGQDTQYF TGTGCCAGCAGTGAAATCCCAGGGGGCCAAGATACGCAGTATTTT TRBD1 TRBJ2-3 TRBV6-1 many
CSVEVAGDGEQYF TGCAGCGTTGAGGTAGCGGGAGACGGCGAGCAGTACTTC TRBD2 TRBJ2-7 TRBV29-1 NA
CASAGLAGDYNEQFF TGCGCCAGCGCTGGTCTCGCGGGGGACTACAATGAGCAGTTCTTC TRBD2 TRBJ2-1 TRBV4-1 NA
CASSLGPTNEKLFF TGTGCCAGCAGCTTGGGACCGACTAATGAAAAACTGTTTTTT NA TRBJ1-4 TRBV5-5 NA
CASSSPSVRFNEQFF TGCGCCAGCAGCTCCCCTTCGGTAAGGTTCAATGAGCAGTTCTTC NA TRBJ2-1 TRBV5-1 NA
CASSYDGTEYNEQFF TGTGCCAGCAGTTATGATGGGACGGAATACAATGAGCAGTTCTTC NA TRBJ2-1 TRBV6-5 few
CASSPPAGLAGETQYF TGTGCCAGCTCACCACCGGCTGGGCTAGCTGGAGAGACCCAGTACTTC NA TRBJ2-5 TRBV18 many
CASSQDAYRGLSYGYTF TGTGCCAGCAGCCAAGACGCCTACAGGGGGTTGTCCTATGGCTACACCTTC TRBD1 TRBJ1-2 TRBV14 many
CASRPTGKPQYF TGTGCCAGCAGGCCCACAGGGAAACCCCAGTACTTC NA TRBJ2-5 TRBV6-1 few
CASSEELTGEDTQYF TGTGCCAGCAGTGAGGAATTGACAGGGGAAGATACGCAGTATTTT TRBD1 TRBJ2-3 TRBV2 NA
CASSVGLEAQYF TGTGCCAGCAGTGTCGGACTAGAGGCGCAGTATTTT TRBD2 TRBJ2-3 TRBV2 NA
CASSFRGQPQHF TGTGCCAGCAGTTTTAGGGGTCAGCCCCAGCATTTT NA TRBJ1-5 TRBV12-3/TRBV12-4 NA
CASSLAQGRVGQPQHF TGTGCCAGCAGCTTAGCGCAGGGGCGCGTCGGTCAGCCCCAGCATTTT NA TRBJ1-5 TRBV7-8 many
CSVDRTSVVNEQFF TGCAGCGTTGACCGGACTAGCGTGGTCAATGAGCAGTTCTTC TRBD2 TRBJ2-1 TRBV29-1 many
CSVEDRGQSYSYGYTF TGCAGCGTTGAAGATCGAGGGCAGAGCTACTCCTATGGCTACACCTTC NA TRBJ1-2 TRBV29-1 NA
CASSLGRRGAFF TGTGCCAGCAGTTTAGGTCGACGGGGGGCTTTCTTT NA TRBJ1-1 TRBV28 NA
CASSLGVRAPRETQYF TGTGCCAGCAGCTTAGGAGTACGAGCACCGCGAGAGACCCAGTACTTC NA TRBJ2-5 TRBV7-2 many
CASSADRANQPQHF TGTGCCAGCAGCGCGGACAGGGCGAATCAGCCCCAGCATTTT TRBD1 TRBJ1-5 TRBV7-9 many
CASSSTSTPGDTQYF TGTGCCAGCAGTTCTACTAGCACTCCGGGGGATACGCAGTATTTT NA TRBJ2-3 TRBV7-3 NA
CSVSFGETQYF TGCAGCGTTAGCTTCGGGGAGACCCAGTACTTC NA TRBJ2-5 TRBV29-1 many